This T cell receptor beta chain was observed in a study of identical twins. With regard to this clonotype: Its target is not known.

Study results and limitations: The study found weaker excess twin sharing in beta out-of-frame sequences. High-abundance cord blood beta clonotypes had fewer insertions; memory repertoires showed none.

All donors were healthy Caucasians. TCRdb redid the calling of the 5' RACE reads with MiXCR, one entry per CDR3 protein. The table records nearly 900,000 distinct CDR3 sequences, 12% of them present only once. The sample was also linked to a second study, of yellow fever vaccine responses in identical twins.

Specimen: PBMCs. This TCR derives from a woman aged 18-35 years in good health.

The CDR3, as DNA: TGTGCCAGCTCACCACCAAGCGGGGGGGCTGCAGATACGCAGTATTTT. Its protein is CASSPPSGGAADTQYF. The chain couples TRBV18 to TRBJ2-3; 10 bases match TRBD2. Looked up from germline, CDR1 is KGHSH and CDR2 is LQKENI. J lost 4 bases, V lost 0 bases, and 4 bases had no gene match. The CDR3 contains 16 residues.